Presented here are 9 T cell receptor beta chains from one specimen sequenced in a study of early T cells in non-severe SARS-CoV-2 infection (dated by TCRdb to about 2021). Library construction relied on 5' RACE. The sample was run on a NextSeq 500. In-frame beta chains were kept once TCRdb had trimmed the public reads at Q25 with fastp and called clones with MiXCR. When rows share a CDR3 protein, they turn into one entry using the most common DNA and genes. This sample comprises some 61,000 distinct CDR3 sequences, over 9.5% of them detected only once. Roughly 4.7% of the sample is taken by the ten largest. Specimen: whole blood. These receptors all stem from an adult who was a healthcare worker with PCR-confirmed SARS-CoV-2 infection or an uninfected control (not recorded which).

The chain recombines TRBV12-3 or TRBV12-4 with TRBJ2-1; TRBD1 matches 9 bases. CDR3 length: 20 residues. The V segment lost 6 bases and the J segment 0 bases; nucleotides outside the gene matches: 18. CDR3 nucleotides: TGTGCCAGCAGCCGTGAGAGGACAGGGGCGGTCATGAGCTCCTACAATGAGCAGTTCTTC. Its translation: CASSRERTGAVMSSYNEQFF.

This clonotype was observed a handful of times. The rearrangement links TRBV10-3 to TRBJ2-5; TRBD1 matches 12 bases. The CDR3 runs to 14 residues. CDR1 is ENHRY, CDR2 SYGVKD, per germline. V trimming: 6 bases; J trimming: 4 bases; junction bases outside the gene matches: 3. The CDR3 spells CAIRKGQGAETQYF. The CDR3 DNA is TGTGCCATCAGGAAGGGACAGGGGGCAGAGACCCAGTACTTC.

The chain links TRBV7-2 to TRBJ2-7; unclear D gene. V lost 7 bases and J 0 bases, leaving 10 bases between the germline ends. Per the germline V gene, CDR1 is SGHTA and CDR2 is FQGNSA. This CDR3 region has 13 residues. In DNA, the CDR3 is TGTGCCAGCATGGACCGTAACTCCTACGAGCAGTACTTC. Its translation is CASMDRNSYEQYF.

Only a few counts were recorded for this clonotype. The chain uses TRBV5-1 and TRBJ2-7; D unclear. Germline V gene data show CDR1 as SGHRS and CDR2 as YFSETQ. The germline V and J ends were trimmed by 1 base and 2 bases, with 10 bases remaining between them. The CDR3 has 14 amino acids. The CDR3 DNA reads as TGCGCCAGCAGCTTGTTGGGCTCGACCTACGAGCAGTACTTC. Its protein is CASSLLGSTYEQYF.

This clonotype has just a few counts. The chain joins TRBV6-5 to TRBJ2-3; 11 positions agree with TRBD2. The CDR3 has 17 residues. The trim removed 0 bases at V and 6 bases at J, leaving 8 bases unmatched. The germline gives CDR1 MNHEY, CDR2 SVGAGI. CDR3 protein: CASSYSFRLAGRDTQYF. The CDR3 nucleotides are TGTGCCAGCAGTTACTCATTTAGACTAGCGGGGCGGGATACGCAGTATTTT.

This clonotype was counted between two and nine times. This chain connects TRBV11-2 to TRBJ1-1; no firm D call. This CDR3 is 13 amino acids long. Germline V lookup: CDR1 SGHAT, CDR2 FQNNGV. The germline V and J ends were trimmed by 0 bases and 1 base, with 3 bases remaining between them. Here the CDR3 DNA reads TGTGCCAGCAGCTTAGAAAGGAACACTGAAGCTTTCTTT. Amino acids: CASSLERNTEAFF.

This clonotype has ten or more counts. The V call is TRBV9, the J call TRBJ2-3, with 8 bases matching TRBD2. The germline gives CDR1 SGDLS, CDR2 YYNGEE. This CDR3 has 16 residues. The V and J ends lost 0 bases and 6 bases, in that order; junction bases with no gene match: 9. For the CDR3, the DNA is TGTGCCAGCAGCGTAGCTCCGGGGGGGATGTCCGATACGCAGTATTTT. Translation gives CASSVAPGGMSDTQYF.

This clonotype was observed a handful of times. The chain joins TRBV6-2 or TRBV6-3 to TRBJ2-5, with D perhaps assigned TRBD1 or TRBD2 (5 bases each). The germline gives CDR1 MNHEY, CDR2 SVGEGT. The CDR3 is made up of 13 amino acids. Trimming removed 5 bases at V and 5 bases at J, with 12 bases between. The CDR3 bases are TGTGCCAGCAGTGCCCCGGGGCGGGAGACCCAGTACTTC. Protein: CASSAPGRETQYF.

The chain uses TRBV28 and TRBJ1-2; tentatively, D is TRBD1 (6 bases). V gave up 5 bases and J gave up 4 bases, with 11 bases separating them. This CDR3 comprises 13 residues. Germline V gene data show CDR1 as MDHEN and CDR2 as SYDVKM. The CDR3 coding sequence is TGTGCCAGCAGTAAGGGGGGTACCTATGGCTACACCTTC. It translates to CASSKGGTYGYTF.